These 17 T cell receptor beta chains were all obtained from the same sample, sequenced in a study of pediatric ulcerative colitis. Rectal tissue came from one to two pinch biopsies taken at colonoscopy. Sequencing was performed with immunoSEQ multiplex PCR; in TCRdb, only in-frame clones are kept and a portion is missing. Of 20,000 or so clones listed, over 60% are singletons. The specimen was gut tissue. The receptors originated from a boy between 10 and 17 years old with severe ulcerative colitis.

The chain joins TRBV7-3 to TRBJ2-1; 13 positions match TRBD2. In germline, CDR1 is SGHTA, CDR2 FQGTGA. The CDR3 runs 17 residues. The ends lost 7 bases at V and 2 bases at J; junction bases unmatched: 8. The CDR3 loop reads CASTLTSGGSTYNEQFF. CDR3 nucleotides: TGTGCCAGCACCCTGACTAGCGGGGGGTCGACCTACAATGAGCAGTTCTTC.

V gene TRBV5-1 combines with J gene TRBJ1-5; D possibly corresponds to TRBD1 (5 bases). Trimming took off 3 bases at V and 4 bases at J, with 8 bases between the two ends. This CDR3 is built from 13 residues. Germline V gives CDR1 SGHRS, CDR2 YFSETQ. The CDR3, as DNA: TGCGCCAGCAGCTCGGGGCCGAATCAGCCCCAGCATTTT. It encodes CASSSGPNQPQHF.

The rearrangement uses TRBV7-2 and TRBJ2-5; the D gene could be TRBD1 or TRBD2 (7 bases each). The CDR3 loop spans 15 amino acids. The V and J ends lost 1 base and 5 bases respectively, with 14 bases between them. Germline CDR1 is SGHTA and CDR2 is FQGNSA. The CDR3 DNA sequence: TGTGCCAGCAGCTTAGTCCCCAGGGGGGGGGAGACCCAGTACTTC. Amino acids: CASSLVPRGGETQYF.

This clone was picked up a small number of times. The chain has TRBV11-2 and TRBJ2-1; the D gene is possibly TRBD2 (7 bases). Germline-derived CDR1 and CDR2 are SGHAT and FQNNGV. The CDR3 is 14 residues long. V was cut by 1 base and J by 7 bases, with 11 bases left in between. The CDR3 region is CASSLAGDYNEQFF. Written as DNA, the CDR3 is TGTGCCAGCAGCTTAGCAGGGGACTATAATGAGCAGTTCTTC.

The J gene is TRBJ1-1, the V gene TRBV7-9; possible D gene TRBD1, 5 bases. V shed 11 bases and J shed 10 bases, with 20 bases lying between them. The germline CDR1 and CDR2 sequences are SEHNR and FQNEAQ (reference sequence). The CDR3 runs 12 residues. The CDR3 is CAVTGEVRGAFF. In nucleotides, the CDR3 is TGTGCCGTTACGGGGGAGGTTAGGGGAGCTTTCTTT.

The chain combines TRBV5-6 with TRBJ1-6; weak D call: TRBD1 (6 bases). Trimming left V 3 bases short and J 10 bases short, with 14 bases between. Per germline, CDR1 SGHDT and CDR2 YYEEEE. The CDR3 contains 14 residues. The DNA of the CDR3 is TGTGCCAGCAGCTCCCCGGGGGGGACATCACCCCTCCACTTT. Its protein product is CASSSPGGTSPLHF.

This clone came up a few times. V usage is TRBV18 and J usage is TRBJ2-5; no definite D call. The CDR3 covers 14 residues. V lost 3 bases to trimming and J lost 5 bases, with 13 bases between them. In germline, CDR1 is KGHSH, CDR2 LQKENI. The chain's CDR3 is CASSPDRLGETQYF. In nucleotides, the CDR3 is TGTGCCAGCTCACCGGACCGCCTGGGGGAGACCCAGTACTTC.

The J gene is TRBJ2-7, the V gene TRBV25-1; TRBD1 might be the D (5 bases). The CDR3 spans 12 residues. V was pared by 9 bases and J by 3 bases, with 12 bases between. From germline, CDR1 is MGHDK and CDR2 SYGVNS. The CDR3 reads CASHPGYYEQYF. The CDR3 nucleotides read TGTGCCAGTCACCCAGGGTACTACGAGCAGTACTTC.

This clone was found a few times. The genes are TRBV10-3 and TRBJ1-1, with no clear D. CDR3 length: 13 residues. V lost 6 bases, J lost 5 bases, and 13 bases lay in between. Looked up from germline, CDR1 is ENHRY and CDR2 is SYGVKD. This chain's CDR3 is CAISRRDDTEAFF. CDR3 sequence (DNA): TGTGCCATCAGCAGACGGGATGATACTGAAGCTTTCTTT.

This clone was seen a few times. The rearrangement uses TRBV4-1 and TRBJ1-2; TRBD1 matches at 8 bases. CDR1 MGHRA and CDR2 YSYEKL come from the germline V gene. V was pared by 0 bases and J by 8 bases, with 11 bases of the junction left unmatched. The CDR3 is made up of 16 amino acids. In DNA form, the CDR3 reads TGCGCCAGCAGCCAAGATAGGTCCAGGGGGCAGCGCGGCTACACCTTC. Translating it yields CASSQDRSRGQRGYTF.

The chain recombines TRBV5-1 with TRBJ2-5; D is unclear. Germline CDR1 is SGHRS and CDR2 is YFSETQ. This CDR3 comprises 15 residues. V lost 1 base, J lost 2 bases, and 12 bases lay in between. The CDR3 loop reads CASSLWPAAQETQYF. In nucleotides, the CDR3 is TGCGCCAGCAGCTTGTGGCCAGCCGCTCAAGAGACCCAGTACTTC.

The chain joins TRBV28 to TRBJ1-5, with TRBD1 identical over 7 bases. The trim removed 5 bases at V and 5 bases at J, leaving 12 bases unmatched. CDR1 and CDR2 from the germline V gene are MDHEN and SYDVKM. The CDR3 contains 16 residues. CDR3 loop: CASSLPLTGLDQPQHF. CDR3 sequence (DNA): TGTGCCAGCAGTCTACCCCTGACAGGGTTAGATCAGCCCCAGCATTTT.

This clone was seen more than once but under ten times. The chain recombines TRBV7-9 with TRBJ2-1; no reliable D call. Germline CDR1 SEHNR, CDR2 FQNEAQ (reference sequence). Trimming took off 5 bases at V and 10 bases at J, with 21 bases between the two ends. The CDR3 is 15 amino acids. The CDR3 reads CASSPKGPPPWEQFF. The CDR3 DNA reads as TGTGCCAGCAGCCCGAAAGGACCCCCTCCCTGGGAGCAGTTCTTC.

This clone was found a few times. This chain connects TRBV5-1 to TRBJ2-7; weak D call: TRBD1 (6 bases). Germline CDR1 and CDR2: SGHRS and YFSETQ. V was shortened by 0 bases and J by 4 bases, with 8 bases between the two germline ends. The CDR3 sequence is 13 residues long. The CDR3 sequence: CASSLERGYEQYF. CDR3 nucleotides: TGCGCCAGCAGCTTGGAAAGGGGGTACGAGCAGTACTTC.

This chain uses TRBV6-5 with TRBJ1-6; D remains unclear. There are 12 residues in the CDR3. V was cut by 5 bases and J by 7 bases, with 6 bases left in between. The germline gives CDR1 MNHEY, CDR2 SVGAGI. CDR3 nucleotide sequence: TGTGCCAGCAGTGGAACAAATTCACCCCTCCACTTT. Residues: CASSGTNSPLHF.

The chain uses TRBV6-1 and TRBJ1-6, with D tentatively TRBD1 (6 bases). Trimming took 1 base from V and 6 from J, leaving 7 bases between them. The length of the CDR3 is 14 residues. CDR1 and CDR2 from the germline V gene are MNHNS and SASEGT. In nucleotides, the CDR3 is TGTGCCAGCAGTGAAGAGGACAGTAATTCACCCCTCCACTTT. It is translated as CASSEEDSNSPLHF.

This sequence joins TRBV5-1 and TRBJ1-1, with a possible D match to TRBD1 (6 bases). V lost 0 bases and J 6 bases, leaving 9 bases between the germline ends. The V gene's germline CDR1 is SGHRS and CDR2 YFSETQ. The CDR3 is 13 amino acids. The CDR3 nucleotides are TGCGCCAGCAGCTTGGACAGGGACGCTGAAGCTTTCTTT. Amino acids: CASSLDRDAEAFF.